A single sample gave rise to the 26 T cell receptor beta chains below, sequenced in a study of blood T cell repertoires in COVID-19. Profiling relied on immunoSEQ multiplex PCR, and the TCRdb table lists in-frame clones only, not all of them. The sample records some 250,000 clones, 75% to 90% being singletons. The sequencing input was PBMCs or T cells enriched from blood (not recorded which). The receptor set was obtained from a woman aged 50 to 60 who had recovered from COVID-19.

V and J are TRBV19 and TRBJ1-5; D is possibly TRBD1 (5 bases). The ends were cut back, 4 bases at V and 1 base at J, with 11 bases in the middle. Germline V gene sequence: CDR1 LNHDA, CDR2 SQIVND (reference sequence). The CDR3 sequence is 15 residues long. CDR3 region: CASSSEGVSNQPQHF. CDR3 DNA sequence: TGTGCCAGTAGTAGTGAAGGGGTGAGCAATCAGCCCCAGCATTTT.

This clone was recorded only once. The gene calls are TRBV2 and TRBJ2-3; 9 bases are shared with TRBD2. The CDR3 contains 17 residues. CDR1 SNHLY and CDR2 FYNNEI come from the germline V gene. With 3 bases clipped from V and 2 bases from J, the junction kept 9 bases outside the gene matches. CDR3 coding DNA: TGTGCCAGCAGTGAGACTGTGATAGCGGGAGACACAGATACGCAGTATTTT. This codes for CASSETVIAGDTDTQYF.

The chain links TRBV7-2 to TRBJ2-3; 8 bases are shared with TRBD2. The CDR3 length is 15 residues. Germline CDR1 SGHTA, CDR2 FQGNSA. J gave up 5 bases and V 1 base, and 5 bases lay outside the gene matches. The CDR3 coding sequence is TGTGCCAGCAGCTTAGATCCCGGGAGGGTAGATACGCAGTATTTT. It encodes CASSLDPGRVDTQYF.

The V and J genes are TRBV6-5 and TRBJ1-1, with 8 bases identical to TRBD1. J was trimmed by 6 bases and V by 7 bases; bases with no gene match: 7. The CDR3 contains 13 residues. CDR1 is MNHEY and CDR2 is SVGAGI in the germline V gene. In DNA, the CDR3 is TGTGCCAGCACCCCAGGGGGCTGGGCTGAAGCTTTCTTT. Its translation: CASTPGGWAEAFF.

V usage is TRBV11-2 and J usage is TRBJ2-7, with 12 bases identical to TRBD1. Germline-derived CDR1 and CDR2 are SGHAT and FQNNGV. The V gene end was trimmed by 0 bases and the J gene end by 5 bases; junction bases not matched to a gene: 2. This CDR3 comprises 15 residues. As DNA, the CDR3 is TGTGCCAGCAGCTTAGAAGGGACAGGGGGCGACGAGCAGTACTTC. Translated: CASSLEGTGGDEQYF.

There are a few counts of this clone. The genes are TRBV7-9 and TRBJ2-7, with 7 bases aligning to TRBD2. Germline V gene data show CDR1 as SEHNR and CDR2 as FQNEAQ (reference sequence). CDR3 length: 13 residues. J gave up 1 base and V 3 bases, and 0 bases lay outside the gene matches. CDR3 sequence reads: CASSFGRSYEQYF. CDR3 nucleotides: TGTGCCAGCAGCTTCGGGAGGTCCTACGAGCAGTACTTC.

This CDR3 reads CASSRSTNEKLFF. The DNA of the CDR3 is TGTGCCAGCTCTCGGTCAACTAATGAAAAACTGTTTTTT. The J gene is TRBJ1-4, the V gene TRBV18; D unresolved. The CDR3 is 13 amino acids. Germline-derived CDR1 and CDR2 are KGHSH and LQKENI. V dropped 6 bases and J dropped 0 bases, with 5 bases sitting between them.

Note on this clone: The sample contains more than one DNA sequence encoding this CDR3. The chain has TRBV5-4 and TRBJ2-5, with 9 positions matching TRBD1. Germline V lookup: CDR1 SGHNT, CDR2 YYREEE (reference sequence). This CDR3 has 13 amino acids. The V segment lost 4 bases and the J segment 5 bases; nucleotides outside the gene matches: 3. As DNA, the CDR3 is TGTGCCAGCAGCCTGGACAGGGGTGAGACCCAGTACTTC. It specifies CASSLDRGETQYF. The whole variable domain, filled in from reference TRBV5-4 and TRBJ2-5, reads ETGVTQSPTHLIKTRGQQVTLRCSSQSGHNTVSWYQQALGQGPQFIFQYYREEENGRGNFPPRFSGLQFPNYSSELNVNALELDDSALYLCASSLDRGETQYFGPGTRLLVL.

The chain recombines TRBV4-1 with TRBJ1-6, with 9 bases lining up with TRBD1. Germline lookup yields CDR1 MGHRA and CDR2 YSYEKL. The CDR3 runs to 15 residues. V gave up 4 bases and J gave up 9 bases; unmatched junction bases: 7. The CDR3 coding sequence is TGCGCCAGCAGCCGATCGGACAGGGGAGGTTCACCCCTCCACTTT. Its protein product is CASSRSDRGGSPLHF.

This sequence joins TRBV6-5 and TRBJ2-3; 9 bases are a match to TRBD2. Germline V CDR1 and CDR2: MNHEY, SVGAGI. V gave up 5 bases and J gave up 7 bases; unmatched junction bases: 7. The CDR3 has 14 residues. CDR3 DNA: TGTGCCAGCAGTCAGGCGGGAGGGTTGAATACGCAGTATTTT. This sequence encodes CASSQAGGLNTQYF.

The chain is built from TRBV9 and TRBJ2-4; D remains ambiguous. The V and J ends lost 0 bases and 7 bases respectively, with 11 bases between them. This CDR3 region has 14 residues. Per germline, CDR1 SGDLS and CDR2 YYNGEE. The CDR3 loop reads CASSVDIRRNIQYF. Here the CDR3 DNA reads TGTGCCAGCAGCGTAGATATCCGCAGGAACATTCAGTACTTC.

The V call is TRBV19, the J call TRBJ1-5; D is perhaps TRBD1 (5 bases). The V gene's germline CDR1 is LNHDA and CDR2 SQIVND (reference sequence). The CDR3 loop spans 14 amino acids. Trimming shortened V by 3 bases and J by 6 bases, and 12 bases separated the two germline ends. CDR3 coding DNA: TGTGCCAGTAGTATTAAGGGACTGGGTCAGCCCCAGCATTTT. Translated, it gives CASSIKGLGQPQHF.

The genes are TRBV20-1 and TRBJ2-1; no clear D. Trimming removed 3 bases from V and 10 bases from J, with 13 bases in between. CDR1 is DFQATT and CDR2 is SNEGSKA in the germline V gene (reference sequence). The CDR3 spans 12 residues. The CDR3 DNA reads TGCAGTGCTAGTATATATCCCGTGGAGCAGTTCTTC. Translation gives CSASIYPVEQFF.

As DNA, the CDR3 is TGTGCCAGCTCAGATTATTGGAGGGACGGAAAACTGTTTTTT. It encodes CASSDYWRDGKLFF. The chain links TRBV18 to TRBJ1-4, with a weak D call TRBD1 (5 bases). The CDR3 is 14 amino acids. Germline V gene data show CDR1 as KGHSH and CDR2 as LQKENI. The germline V and J ends were trimmed by 5 bases and 10 bases, with 17 bases remaining between them.

The J gene is TRBJ1-3, the V gene TRBV12-3 or TRBV12-4; D remains ambiguous. The CDR3 is 13 amino acids. The V gene lost 2 bases and the J gene lost 4 bases, with 6 bases spanning the gap. CDR3 region: CASSLFGGNTIYF. CDR3 bases: TGTGCCAGCAGTTTATTTGGCGGAAACACCATATATTTT.

A remark on this clone: This same CDR3 is encoded by further DNA sequences in the sample. V usage is TRBV5-1 and J usage is TRBJ2-2; the match to TRBD2 covers 10 bases. Trimming at V came to 0 bases and at J to 4 bases, leaving 0 bases not matched to a gene. In germline, CDR1 is SGHRS, CDR2 YFSETQ. This CDR3 comprises 15 residues. CDR3 in amino acids: CASSLVAGGTGELFF. The CDR3 region has the DNA TGCGCCAGCAGCTTGGTAGCGGGAGGCACCGGGGAGCTGTTTTTT.

The chain combines TRBV6-5 with TRBJ2-7, with 7 bases that match TRBD1. Germline assignment: CDR1 MNHEY and CDR2 SVGAGI. The V segment lost 5 bases and the J segment 1 base; nucleotides outside the gene matches: 5. The CDR3 is 14 residues long. The CDR3 nucleotides are TGTGCCAGCAGTACCACGACAGGGTCCTACGAGCAGTACTTC. This codes for CASSTTTGSYEQYF.

This clone appeared once. The chain joins TRBV28 to TRBJ2-5; 10 bases are a match to TRBD2. Germline CDR1 is MDHEN and CDR2 is SYDVKM. The CDR3 contains 17 residues. J was trimmed by 5 bases and V by 3 bases; bases with no gene match: 12. The CDR3 spells CASSFRRASGRTETQYF. CDR3 bases: TGTGCCAGCAGTTTCCGACGTGCTAGCGGGAGAACGGAGACCCAGTACTTC.

The CDR3 loop reads CASSPTSGSVSYEQYF. The CDR3 DNA is TGTGCCAGCAGCCCCACTAGCGGGAGTGTCTCCTACGAGCAGTACTTC. The gene calls are TRBV7-8 and TRBJ2-7; 11 nucleotides align to TRBD2. CDR1 SGHVS and CDR2 FQNEAQ come from the germline V gene. The CDR3 sequence is 16 residues long. The trim removed 5 bases at V and 0 bases at J, leaving 6 bases unmatched.

This chain joins TRBV5-1 and TRBJ2-7, with TRBD1 identical over 7 bases. There are 14 residues in the CDR3. Germline assignment: CDR1 SGHRS and CDR2 YFSETQ. With V trimmed by 0 bases and J by 6 bases, 6 bases remained unmatched. The CDR3 here is CASSLEQGLSEQYF. CDR3 DNA: TGCGCCAGCAGCTTGGAACAGGGGTTATCCGAGCAGTACTTC.

The chain links TRBV28 to TRBJ1-2; TRBD1 is a possible D gene (6 bases). Germline V CDR1 and CDR2: MDHEN, SYDVKM. V gave up 9 bases and J gave up 5 bases, with 16 bases separating them. This CDR3 has 13 residues. CDR3 protein: CASRGGGSYGYTF. The CDR3 DNA sequence: TGTGCCAGTAGGGGGGGAGGGAGTTATGGCTACACCTTC.

This chain connects TRBV5-4 to TRBJ2-7; 9 positions agree with TRBD2. CDR1 is SGHNT, CDR2 YYREEE, per germline (reference sequence). CDR3 size: 14 residues. The ends lost 7 bases at V and 1 base at J; junction bases unmatched: 6. The CDR3 DNA sequence: TGTGCCAGCCGAGCGGGAGGATTATCCTACGAGCAGTACTTC. It yields the protein CASRAGGLSYEQYF. The full variable domain, with the rest looked up from reference TRBV5-4 and TRBJ2-7, is ETGVTQSPTHLIKTRGQQVTLRCSSQSGHNTVSWYQQALGQGPQFIFQYYREEENGRGNFPPRFSGLQFPNYSSELNVNALELDDSALYLCASRAGGLSYEQYFGPGTRLTVT.

This clone showed up just a few times. The chain combines TRBV10-3 with TRBJ2-7; the match to TRBD2 covers 9 bases. Per germline, CDR1 ENHRY and CDR2 SYGVKD. The CDR3 runs 12 residues. V lost 8 bases, J lost 5 bases, and 4 bases stayed unmatched. CDR3 region: CAIGRTSDEQYF. CDR3 DNA sequence: TGTGCCATCGGGAGGACTAGCGACGAGCAGTACTTC.

This chain uses TRBV2 with TRBJ2-2; D perhaps matches TRBD1 (5 bases). V lost 4 bases and J 7 bases, leaving 16 bases between the germline ends. In germline, CDR1 is SNHLY, CDR2 FYNNEI. The CDR3 has 15 residues. The chain's CDR3 is CASSVYPGQGGELFF. The DNA of the CDR3 is TGTGCCAGCAGTGTTTACCCAGGTCAGGGCGGGGAGCTGTTTTTT.

The V gene is TRBV19, the J gene TRBJ2-7, with 8 bases identical to TRBD2. The CDR3 spans 11 residues. In germline, CDR1 is LNHDA, CDR2 SQIVND (reference sequence). The ends lost 4 bases at V and 7 bases at J; junction bases unmatched: 0. This CDR3 reads CASSKREEQYF. CDR3 bases: TGTGCCAGTAGTAAGCGGGAGGAGCAGTACTTC.

In this sample, this clone turned up once. The chain uses TRBV2 and TRBJ1-4; unclear D gene. The germline V and J ends were trimmed by 1 base and 13 bases, with 10 bases remaining between them. The CDR3 consists of 12 residues. From germline, CDR1 is SNHLY and CDR2 FYNNEI. CDR3 region: CASSEGGVRLFF. The CDR3 DNA sequence: TGTGCCAGCAGTGAAGGCGGGGTTCGACTGTTTTTT.